Below, 21 T cell receptor beta chains from the same sample are listed, as sequenced in a study of blood T cell repertoires in COVID-19. Sequenced by immunoSEQ multiplex PCR; TCRdb stores in-frame clones only, minus some. The profile shows around 170,000 clones, about 81% of them singletons. Sequenced material: peripheral blood. The receptors come from a woman older than 75 with COVID-19, enrolled during active disease.

The chain links TRBV24-1 to TRBJ2-3, with D possibly matching TRBD2 (6 bases). V was cut by 5 bases and J by 1 base, with 9 bases left in between. This CDR3 is built from 14 residues. The germline CDR1 and CDR2 sequences are KGHDR and SFDVKD. Here the CDR3 DNA reads TGTGCCACCAGTGGGAGGGGTGGCACAGATACGCAGTATTTT. This encodes CATSGRGGTDTQYF.

CDR3 coding DNA: TGTGCCAGCTCACCGGGGACGGGACAGGGAGACTATGGCTACACCTTC. Its protein product is CASSPGTGQGDYGYTF. The V call is TRBV18, the J call TRBJ1-2; TRBD1 agrees at 9 bases. V gave up 3 bases and J gave up 3 bases; unmatched junction bases: 8. The CDR3 totals 16 residues. Germline-derived CDR1 and CDR2 are KGHSH and LQKENI.

The chain joins TRBV6-1 to TRBJ1-6; D is ambiguous. Germline V gives CDR1 MNHNS, CDR2 SASEGT. Trimming removed 3 bases from V and 2 bases from J, with 8 bases in between. This CDR3 has 15 residues. CDR3 loop: CASSEVLAYNSPLHF. Here the CDR3 DNA reads TGTGCCAGCAGTGAGGTGCTAGCCTATAATTCACCCCTCCACTTT.

This clone showed up many times. This CDR3 is CASSYQTGQPQHF. Here the CDR3 DNA reads TGCGCCAGCAGCTACCAGACGGGGCAGCCCCAGCATTTT. The gene calls are TRBV5-1 and TRBJ1-5; the D is unclear. Germline CDR1 is SGHRS and CDR2 is YFSETQ. Trimming shortened V by 3 bases and J by 7 bases, and 11 bases separated the two germline ends. This CDR3 region has 13 residues.

Only a few counts were recorded for this clone. This chain uses TRBV11-3 with TRBJ2-1; D uncertain. The length of the CDR3 is 12 residues. Per the germline V gene, CDR1 is SGHNT and CDR2 is YENEEA. V lost 4 bases to trimming and J lost 2 bases, with 3 bases between them. The DNA for the CDR3 is TGTGCCAGCAGCTCCACCTACAATGAGCAGTTCTTC. This encodes CASSSTYNEQFF.

J is TRBJ2-1 and V is TRBV7-2; no reliable D call. The CDR3 is 16 amino acids. Germline loops: CDR1 SGHTA, CDR2 FQGNSA. V was shortened by 5 bases and J by 0 bases, with 14 bases between the two germline ends. CDR3 nucleotides: TGTGCCAGCAGCGCCCTCGGAGTCAACTCCTACAATGAGCAGTTCTTC. It encodes CASSALGVNSYNEQFF.

V and J are TRBV24-1 and TRBJ2-3; the match to TRBD1 covers 7 bases. This CDR3 comprises 18 residues. Germline V gene sequence: CDR1 KGHDR, CDR2 SFDVKD. With V trimmed by 2 bases and J by 3 bases, 13 bases remained unmatched. Here the CDR3 DNA reads TGTGCCACCAGTGATTCCCGAAAATGGTACAGGGGAACAGATACGCAGTATTTT. Encoded protein: CATSDSRKWYRGTDTQYF.

V and J are TRBV6-6 and TRBJ1-1; D is perhaps TRBD1 (6 bases). The CDR3 is made up of 16 amino acids. Germline CDR1 and CDR2: MNHNY and SVGAGI (reference sequence). The V gene lost 7 bases and the J gene lost 0 bases, with 18 bases spanning the gap. The CDR3 loop reads CASTTPWGGLNTEAFF. The DNA for the CDR3 is TGTGCCAGCACCACACCTTGGGGGGGGCTGAACACTGAAGCTTTCTTT.

For the CDR3, the DNA is TGCGCCAGCAGAGCCGCAGGGGAGAGAAGCAATCAGCCCCAGCATTTT. Its protein is CASRAAGERSNQPQHF. This rearrangement joins TRBV10-1 to TRBJ1-5, with D possibly matching TRBD1 (6 bases). V was shortened by 6 bases and J by 1 base, with 16 bases between the two germline ends. The CDR3 spans 16 residues. Per the germline V gene, CDR1 is WNHNN and CDR2 is SYGVQD (reference sequence).

The chain uses TRBV5-1 and TRBJ1-4, with 12 bases matching TRBD1. The CDR3 is 15 amino acids. The germline gives CDR1 SGHRS, CDR2 YFSETQ. The junction had 6 bases not matched to a gene; V was cut back by 5 bases and J by 7 bases. The CDR3 region has the DNA TGCGCCAGCAGTACCGGGACAGGGGGCGGTGAAAAACTGTTTTTT. Translation: CASSTGTGGGEKLFF. The whole variable domain, remainder taken from reference TRBV5-1 and TRBJ1-4, is KAGVTQTPRYLIKTRGQQVTLSCSPISGHRSVSWYQQTPGQGLQFLFEYFSETQRNKGNFPGRFSGRQFSNSRSEMNVSTLELGDSALYLCASSTGTGGGEKLFFGSGTQLSVL.

The V gene is TRBV29-1, the J gene TRBJ1-1; a weak D match, TRBD1 (6 bases). This CDR3 is built from 16 residues. With 4 bases removed from V and 4 bases from J, the gap between germline ends came to 22 bases. Germline V gene lookup returns CDR1 SQVTM and CDR2 ANQGSEA. In DNA, the CDR3 is TGCAGCGTTGCGGGGGGGGCTGCCGGGTGGACCACTGAAGCTTTCTTT. Its translation: CSVAGGAAGWTTEAFF. The full variable domain, completed using reference TRBV29-1 and TRBJ1-1, is SAVISQKPSRDICQRGTSLTIQCQVDSQVTMMFWYRQQPGQSLTLIATANQGSEATYESGFVIDKFPISRPNLTFSTLTVSNMSPEDSSIYLCSVAGGAAGWTTEAFFGQGTRLTVV.

The chain employs TRBV5-6 and TRBJ2-3, with 13 bases lining up with TRBD2. The CDR3 has 16 amino acids. After removal of 4 bases from V and 4 bases from J, the junction contained 6 bases not matched to a gene. Germline V CDR1 and CDR2: SGHDT, YYEEEE. The CDR3 DNA sequence: TGTGCCAGCAGCCGGGTGGGACTAGCGGGGTCAGATACGCAGTATTTT. It specifies CASSRVGLAGSDTQYF.

The chain combines TRBV21-1 with TRBJ2-7; TRBD2 is the table's D call, not checked against the DNA. TRBV21-1 is a recognized pseudogene. The CDR3 length is 15 residues. As DNA, the CDR3 is TGTGCCAGCAGCAAATGTAGCCCGAGCTCCTACGAGCAGTACTTC. Its translation: CASSKCSPSSYEQYF.

The V gene is TRBV4-2, the J gene TRBJ2-3, with TRBD1 matching 9 bases. Germline CDR1 LGHNA, CDR2 YNFKEQ. J was trimmed by 4 bases and V by 5 bases; bases with no gene match: 10. The CDR3 totals 16 residues. The CDR3 nucleotides are TGTGCCAGCAGCGGTACAGGGGGCTGGGGTGCAGATACGCAGTATTTT. It yields the protein CASSGTGGWGADTQYF.

This chain links TRBV5-1 with TRBJ1-4, with TRBD1 identical over 7 bases. J gave up 4 bases and V 3 bases, and 0 bases lay outside the gene matches. The CDR3 is 13 residues long. CDR1 and CDR2 from the germline V gene are SGHRS and YFSETQ. The CDR3 sequence: CASSWDSNEKLFF. In nucleotides, the CDR3 is TGCGCCAGCAGCTGGGACAGTAATGAAAAACTGTTTTTT.

This rearrangement joins TRBV6-6 to TRBJ2-4; perhaps TRBD1 as D (5 bases). The germline V gene has CDR1 MNHNY and CDR2 SVGAGI (reference sequence). Trimming stripped 2 bases from V and 3 bases from J, with 8 bases between. The CDR3 is 14 amino acids. The DNA for the CDR3 is TGTGCCAGCAGTTACGACAGAAACAAAAACATTCAGTACTTC. Protein product: CASSYDRNKNIQYF.

The chain combines TRBV9 with TRBJ1-1; D gene ambiguous. Looked up from germline, CDR1 is SGDLS and CDR2 is YYNGEE. The CDR3 consists of 15 residues. V lost 0 bases and J lost 3, with 12 bases in between. Here the CDR3 DNA reads TGTGCCAGCAGCGTAGTTCCGGGTGCGGACACTGAAGCTTTCTTT. This sequence encodes CASSVVPGADTEAFF.

The CDR3 nucleotides read TGTGCCAGCAGCCACCGGGACGGGGGCCAAGAGACCCAGTACTTC. This sequence encodes CASSHRDGGQETQYF. This chain connects TRBV11-3 to TRBJ2-5, with a weak D call TRBD2 (6 bases). Trimming took 5 bases from V and 1 from J, leaving 14 bases between them. The CDR3 totals 15 residues. The germline V gene has CDR1 SGHNT and CDR2 YENEEA.

This chain uses TRBV12-3 or TRBV12-4 with TRBJ1-2; 8 bases line up with TRBD1. Trimming cost V 2 bases and J 8 bases; bases outside gene matches: 4. There are 13 residues in the CDR3. This CDR3 reads CASSLSTGAGYTF. CDR3 coding DNA: TGTGCCAGCAGTTTATCGACAGGGGCGGGCTACACCTTC.

V gene TRBV4-3 combines with J gene TRBJ2-3; TRBD1 agrees at 8 bases. CDR3 length: 17 residues. J gave up 1 base and V 0 bases, and 6 bases lay outside the gene matches. The germline gives CDR1 LGHNA, CDR2 YSLEER. CDR3 in DNA: TGCGCCAGCAGCCAAGATCCAGGACAGGGCGGCACAGATACGCAGTATTTT. Translation gives CASSQDPGQGGTDTQYF.

The rearrangement links TRBV7-8 to TRBJ1-1; weak D call: TRBD1 (5 bases). Trimming removed 2 bases from V and 1 base from J, with 14 bases in between. The CDR3 loop spans 16 amino acids. CDR1 and CDR2 (germline): SGHVS, FQNEAQ. Written as DNA, the CDR3 is TGTGCCAGCAGCTTAACCCCGGGGGGATCGAACACTGAAGCTTTCTTT. As protein: CASSLTPGGSNTEAFF.